The rows below give T cell receptor beta chains drawn from one sample of a study of cytomegalovirus exposure and HLA in healthy donors. Profiled with immunoSEQ multiplex PCR; TCRdb holds only in-frame clones, not every one. The profile covers approximately 90,000 clones, with 63% appearing a single time and 6.3% taken by the ten largest. The specimen sequenced was PBMCs. These receptor sequences come from a young woman in good health and CMV-seronegative. CDR3s include the opening cysteine and the closing phenylalanine or tryptophan. The order of the fields is V gene, clone size, CDR3 length, J gene, D gene, CDR3 protein, CDR3 DNA. The D gene is left open where the match is weak. Only some rows state a clone size, as once, few, many or a class for expanded clones.

V: TRBV7-9
size: once
length: 16
J: TRBJ2-3
D: .
CDR3: CASSYLAASSTDTQYF
DNA: TGTGCCAGCAGCTACTTAGCGGCATCTAGCACAGATACGCAGTATTTT

V: TRBV7-9
size: .
length: 14
J: TRBJ1-1
D: .
CDR3: CASSPQQGLTEAFF
DNA: TGTGCCAGCAGCCCCCAACAGGGCCTCACTGAAGCTTTCTTT

V: TRBV28
size: few
length: 16
J: TRBJ2-7
D: .
CDR3: CASSFSGSAGLYEQYF
DNA: TGTGCCAGCAGTTTTTCCGGCTCGGCAGGGTTATACGAGCAGTACTTC

V: TRBV5-6
size: few
length: 17
J: TRBJ1-6
D: .
CDR3: CASSLGGSGGINSPLHF
DNA: TGTGCCAGCAGCTTGGGAGGGTCCGGCGGGATTAATTCACCCCTCCACTTT

V: TRBV5-1
size: .
length: 16
J: TRBJ2-3
D: .
CDR3: CASSLEGWSPRDTQYF
DNA: TGCGCCAGCAGCTTGGAGGGGTGGAGCCCCCGCGATACGCAGTATTTT

V: TRBV28
size: few
length: 13
J: TRBJ1-2
D: .
CDR3: CASSSGAGIGYTF
DNA: TGTGCCAGCAGTTCCGGTGCCGGGATTGGCTACACCTTC

V: TRBV7-9
size: .
length: 17
J: TRBJ1-5
D: .
CDR3: CASSLGGTIASNQPQHF
DNA: TGTGCCAGCAGCTTAGGGGGGACAATTGCAAGCAATCAGCCCCAGCATTTT

V: TRBV2
size: few
length: 12
J: TRBJ1-5
D: TRBD1
CDR3: CASRGRGQPQHF
DNA: TGTGCCAGCAGGGGCAGGGGGCAGCCCCAGCATTTT

V: TRBV7-9
size: .
length: 13
J: TRBJ1-2
D: TRBD1
CDR3: CASSLDQGAGYTF
DNA: TGTGCCAGCAGCTTAGATCAGGGGGCCGGCTACACCTTC

V: TRBV7-9
size: .
length: 15
J: TRBJ2-4
D: .
CDR3: CASSSLRVAKNIQYF
DNA: TGTGCCAGCAGCTCCCTCAGGGTAGCCAAAAACATTCAGTACTTC

V: TRBV6-1
size: .
length: 16
J: TRBJ1-5
D: TRBD1
CDR3: CASSVDRVGSNQPQHF
DNA: TGTGCCAGCAGTGTGGACAGGGTAGGTTCCAATCAGCCCCAGCATTTT

V: TRBV28
size: .
length: 13
J: TRBJ2-7
D: .
CDR3: CASTRQEIYEQYF
DNA: TGTGCCAGCACCCGACAGGAAATCTACGAGCAGTACTTC

V: TRBV27
size: .
length: 15
J: TRBJ1-6
D: .
CDR3: CASSDTGNYNSPLHF
DNA: TGTGCCAGCAGTGATACAGGGAACTATAATTCACCCCTCCACTTT

V: TRBV7-6
size: few
length: 14
J: TRBJ2-1
D: TRBD2
CDR3: CASSLAAGGPEQFF
DNA: TGTGCCAGCAGCTTAGCGGCGGGAGGGCCCGAGCAGTTCTTC

V: TRBV19
size: .
length: 18
J: TRBJ2-5
D: TRBD2
CDR3: CASSRPLLAGAFQETQYF
DNA: TGTGCCAGTAGTCGACCTCTTCTAGCGGGGGCCTTCCAAGAGACCCAGTACTTC

V: TRBV4-1
size: .
length: 15
J: TRBJ1-1
D: .
CDR3: CASSQPTTGHTEAFF
DNA: TGCGCCAGCAGCCAACCAACGACAGGACACACTGAAGCTTTCTTT

V: TRBV18
size: .
length: 13
J: TRBJ2-3
D: .
CDR3: CASSPGSTDTQYF
DNA: TGTGCCAGCTCCCCGGGGTCCACAGATACGCAGTATTTT

V: TRBV10-3
size: .
length: 15
J: TRBJ1-6
D: TRBD1
CDR3: CAISGATGGNSPLHF
DNA: TGTGCCATCAGTGGGGCGACAGGGGGGAATTCACCCCTCCACTTT

V: TRBV30
size: .
length: 14
J: TRBJ2-3
D: TRBD2
CDR3: CAWRSGSVPDTQYF
DNA: TGTGCCTGGAGGAGCGGGAGCGTCCCAGATACGCAGTATTTT

V: TRBV19
size: .
length: 16
J: TRBJ2-7
D: TRBD1
CDR3: CASSHKPTGITYEQYF
DNA: TGTGCCAGTAGCCACAAACCGACAGGGATCACCTACGAGCAGTACTTC

V: TRBV6-6
size: .
length: 14
J: TRBJ2-1
D: TRBD2
CDR3: CASRLAGPYNEQFF
DNA: TGTGCCAGCAGACTAGCGGGTCCCTACAATGAGCAGTTCTTC

V: TRBV27
size: .
length: 15
J: TRBJ1-1
D: .
CDR3: CASSPLGVMVTEAFF
DNA: TGTGCCAGCAGTCCTTTAGGGGTGATGGTTACTGAAGCTTTCTTT

V: TRBV5-1
size: .
length: 16
J: TRBJ2-5
D: TRBD1
CDR3: CASRQLGTGPQETQYF
DNA: TGCGCCAGCAGACAACTTGGGACAGGGCCCCAAGAGACCCAGTACTTC

V: TRBV25-1
size: .
length: 13
J: TRBJ1-2
D: TRBD1
CDR3: CASRGGQNYGYTF
DNA: TGTGCCAGCCGTGGGGGACAGAACTATGGCTACACCTTC

V: TRBV2
size: .
length: 15
J: TRBJ2-1
D: .
CDR3: CAVFERQPSYNEQFF
DNA: TGTGCCGTATTCGAGCGGCAACCCTCCTACAATGAGCAGTTCTTC

V: TRBV28
size: once
length: 14
J: TRBJ1-3
D: .
CDR3: CASSPQGAGNTIYF
DNA: TGTGCCAGCAGTCCACAGGGAGCTGGAAACACCATATATTTT

V: TRBV5-1
size: many
length: 12
J: TRBJ2-7
D: .
CDR3: CASSLGGREQYF
DNA: TGCGCCAGCAGCTTGGGAGGGAGGGAGCAGTACTTC

V: TRBV21-1
size: .
length: 13
J: TRBJ1-1
D: .
CDR3: CASSKVGDREAFF
DNA: TGTGCCAGCAGCAAAGTTGGGGACAGGGAAGCTTTCTTT

V: TRBV6-1
size: once
length: 13
J: TRBJ2-7
D: TRBD1
CDR3: CASSGTGDREQYF
DNA: TGTGCCAGCAGTGGGACAGGGGATCGGGAGCAGTACTTC

V: TRBV15
size: few
length: 16
J: TRBJ1-6
D: .
CDR3: CATSGAGGYGNSPLHF
DNA: TGTGCCACCAGCGGGGCCGGGGGGTATGGTAATTCACCCCTCCACTTT

V: TRBV29-1
size: .
length: 13
J: TRBJ2-7
D: TRBD1
CDR3: CSVAPQGDSEQYF
DNA: TGCAGCGTTGCCCCGCAGGGGGATAGCGAGCAGTACTTC

V: TRBV5-1
size: .
length: 18
J: TRBJ2-7
D: TRBD2
CDR3: CASSLVGLAGTFSGEQYF
DNA: TGCGCCAGCAGCTTGGTCGGTCTAGCGGGCACCTTTTCGGGGGAGCAGTACTTC

V: TRBV2
size: few
length: 12
J: TRBJ1-1
D: TRBD1
CDR3: CASDRADTEAFF
DNA: TGTGCCAGCGACAGGGCAGACACTGAAGCTTTCTTT

V: TRBV7-2
size: few
length: 13
J: TRBJ1-1
D: .
CDR3: CASSLDRNTEAFF
DNA: TGTGCCAGCAGCTTAGACAGGAACACTGAAGCTTTCTTT

V: TRBV6-1
size: once
length: 16
J: TRBJ2-2
D: .
CDR3: CASSEWNQEPTGGLFF
DNA: TGTGCCAGCAGTGAGTGGAACCAAGAGCCCACCGGGGGGCTGTTTTTT

V: TRBV5-6
size: .
length: 16
J: TRBJ2-7
D: TRBD2
CDR3: CASSPGGSGGIYEQYF
DNA: TGTGCCAGCAGCCCCGGCGGTAGCGGGGGGATTTACGAGCAGTACTTC

V: TRBV5-1
size: .
length: 14
J: TRBJ1-2
D: TRBD1
CDR3: CASSPRGQGLGYTF
DNA: TGCGCCAGCAGCCCGAGAGGACAGGGGCTTGGCTACACCTTC

V: TRBV4-2
size: .
length: 15
J: TRBJ2-7
D: .
CDR3: CASSQEVDRAYEQYF
DNA: TGTGCCAGCAGCCAAGAAGTCGACAGAGCCTACGAGCAGTACTTC

V: TRBV19
size: .
length: 17
J: TRBJ1-5
D: TRBD1
CDR3: CASSPVGGTGGSQPQHF
DNA: TGTGCCAGTAGTCCCGTTGGCGGGACAGGGGGCAGTCAGCCCCAGCATTTT

V: TRBV19
size: .
length: 15
J: TRBJ2-2
D: TRBD2
CDR3: CASNLAGGLTGELFF
DNA: TGTGCCAGTAACCTTGCGGGAGGGCTGACCGGGGAGCTGTTTTTT

V: TRBV6-5
size: .
length: 12
J: TRBJ1-1
D: .
CDR3: CASRLGVTEAFF
DNA: TGTGCCAGCAGACTCGGGGTTACTGAAGCTTTCTTT

V: TRBV18
size: few
length: 14
J: TRBJ2-1
D: TRBD2
CDR3: CASSPGVAGDEQFF
DNA: TGTGCCAGCTCACCTGGAGTAGCGGGCGATGAGCAGTTCTTC

V: TRBV25-1
size: .
length: 15
J: TRBJ2-2
D: TRBD1
CDR3: CASSDQGASTGELFF
DNA: TGTGCCAGCAGTGATCAGGGGGCTAGTACCGGGGAGCTGTTTTTT

V: TRBV18
size: .
length: 16
J: TRBJ1-6
D: .
CDR3: CASSPRNGVYNSPLHF
DNA: TGTGCCAGCTCACCACGTAACGGAGTCTATAATTCACCCCTCCACTTT